What follows are 15 T cell receptor beta chains derived from one specimen sequenced in a study of blood T cell repertoires in COVID-19. The protocol was immunoSEQ multiplex PCR, while the TCRdb copy is restricted to in-frame clones and leaves out a portion. The sample has 300,000 or so clones; around four fifths are singletons. Sequenced material: peripheral blood. The receptors stem from a woman between 45 and 65 years old with active or convalescent COVID-19.

This clone has only one observation. The chain recombines TRBV7-2 with TRBJ2-2, with D possibly being TRBD2 (6 bases). The ends were cut back, 1 base at V and 1 base at J, with 7 bases in the middle. CDR3 length equals 15 residues. From germline, CDR1 is SGHTA and CDR2 FQGNSA. The CDR3 region has the DNA TGTGCCAGCAGCTTAGGGCGGGGGAACACCGGGGAGCTGTTTTTT. It codes for CASSLGRGNTGELFF.

CDR3 loop: CASSSKVGPETEAFF. The CDR3 coding sequence is TGTGCCAGCAGCTCCAAGGTTGGGCCAGAGACTGAAGCTTTCTTT. The J gene is TRBJ1-1, the V gene TRBV11-2; D is unresolved. Germline CDR1 and CDR2: SGHAT and FQNNGV. The CDR3 runs 15 residues. Trimming shortened V by 4 bases and J by 5 bases, and 17 bases separated the two germline ends.

The chain joins TRBV6-1 to TRBJ2-7; TRBD2 agrees at 10 bases. The V segment lost 4 bases and the J segment 2 bases; nucleotides outside the gene matches: 8. The CDR3 totals 16 residues. Per germline, CDR1 MNHNS and CDR2 SASEGT. CDR3: CASSVGLAVPAYEQYF. The CDR3 coding sequence is TGTGCCAGCAGTGTCGGACTAGCGGTCCCCGCCTACGAGCAGTACTTC.

This chain links TRBV28 with TRBJ1-2, with 11 bases matching TRBD1. The CDR3 is 16 amino acids. Per the germline V gene, CDR1 is MDHEN and CDR2 is SYDVKM. The V and J ends lost 7 bases and 3 bases, in that order; junction bases with no gene match: 10. In DNA form, the CDR3 reads TGTGCCAGCATCGTGGACAGGGGGCGCATGGACTATGGCTACACCTTC. This translates into CASIVDRGRMDYGYTF.

V gene TRBV7-9 combines with J gene TRBJ2-2; no clear D. This CDR3 is built from 12 residues. Trimming pared 4 bases from V and 7 bases from J, leaving 7 bases between. The germline gives CDR1 SEHNR, CDR2 FQNEAQ (reference sequence). The CDR3 here is CASSSQNGELFF. The CDR3 bases are TGTGCCAGCAGCTCCCAGAACGGGGAGCTGTTTTTT. The complete variable domain, with remaining parts taken from reference TRBV7-9 and TRBJ2-2, reads DTGVSQNPRHKITKRGQNVTFRCDPISEHNRLYWYRQTLGQGPEFLTYFQNEAQLEKSRLLSDRFSAERPKGSFSTLEIQRTEQGDSAMYLCASSSQNGELFFGEGSRLTVL.

In the case of this clone: One base away lies a much larger clone, so this may be a sequencing read error. CDR3 bases: TGCGCCAGCAGCACTGGGAATAAGTCCGGGGGTCGTGAAAAACTGTTTTTT. The encoded protein is CASSTGNKSGGREKLFF. The genes are TRBV5-1 and TRBJ1-4; tentatively, D is TRBD1 (5 bases). This CDR3 contains 17 residues. Germline lookup yields CDR1 SGHRS and CDR2 YFSETQ. Trimming took 4 bases from V and 7 from J, leaving 23 bases between them.

The chain couples TRBV6-6 to TRBJ2-7; 15 bases are shared with TRBD2. The CDR3 extends over 17 amino acids. V dropped 7 bases and J dropped 2; count of bases not matched to a gene: 9. The germline CDR1 and CDR2 sequences are MNHNY and SVGAGI (reference sequence). The CDR3 spells CASIRGTSGRTTYEQYF. Written as DNA, the CDR3 is TGTGCCAGCATTCGAGGGACTAGCGGGAGGACGACCTACGAGCAGTACTTC.

The rearrangement joins TRBV27 to TRBJ1-6; TRBD1 agrees at 9 bases. The CDR3 loop spans 15 amino acids. Germline V gives CDR1 MNHEY, CDR2 SMNVEV (reference sequence). The junction had 5 bases not matched to a gene; V was cut back by 4 bases and J by 7 bases. CDR3 nucleotide sequence: TGTGCCAGCAGTTCCGGGACAGGGCACAATTCACCCCTCCACTTT. Its protein is CASSSGTGHNSPLHF.

The gene calls are TRBV6-1 and TRBJ2-4; TRBD1 agrees at 7 bases. CDR1 and CDR2 (germline): MNHNS, SASEGT. V lost 1 base, J lost 0 bases, and 3 bases stayed unmatched. The CDR3 sequence is 16 residues long. CDR3 loop: CASSEEGARAKNIQYF. CDR3 nucleotides: TGTGCCAGCAGTGAAGAGGGGGCGCGAGCCAAAAACATTCAGTACTTC.

The chain is built from TRBV28 and TRBJ2-7, with D maybe TRBD1 (5 bases). The CDR3 runs to 14 residues. Germline CDR1 reads MDHEN; CDR2 reads SYDVKM. V was clipped by 6 bases and J by 2 bases, with 14 bases between them. The CDR3 loop is CASRTGQGTYEQYF. CDR3 nucleotides: TGTGCCAGCAGGACCGGTCAGGGAACCTACGAGCAGTACTTC.

This clone came up a few times. V is TRBV13 and J is TRBJ1-6; 7 bases are shared with TRBD1. Germline lookup yields CDR1 PRHDT and CDR2 FYEKMQ (reference sequence). The CDR3 extends over 16 amino acids. Losses at the gene ends were 4 bases for V and 0 bases for J; bases not matched to a gene: 3. CDR3 DNA sequence: TGTGCCAGCAGCTGGGGGACAGCCTCCTATAATTCACCCCTCCACTTT. Amino acid sequence: CASSWGTASYNSPLHF.

This chain links TRBV24-1 with TRBJ2-5, with D possibly being TRBD1 (6 bases). From germline, CDR1 is KGHDR and CDR2 SFDVKD. There are 13 residues in the CDR3. V gave up 6 bases and J gave up 4 bases, with 11 bases separating them. Here the CDR3 reads CATSPSGAETQYF. CDR3 coding DNA: TGTGCCACCAGTCCCTCAGGGGCAGAGACCCAGTACTTC.

J is TRBJ2-7 and V is TRBV4-1, with 7 positions matching TRBD2. V trimming: 1 base; J trimming: 2 bases; junction bases outside the gene matches: 8. The germline V gene encodes CDR1 MGHRA and CDR2 YSYEKL. The CDR3 is made up of 16 amino acids. The CDR3 is CASSQAGTSETYEQYF. The CDR3 bases are TGCGCCAGCAGCCAAGCGGGAACTAGCGAGACCTACGAGCAGTACTTC.

This clone has a single count. V usage is TRBV7-3 and J usage is TRBJ1-4; D is possibly TRBD1 (6 bases). The CDR3 runs 14 residues. Deletions cut 5 bases from V and 3 bases from J, with 10 bases between. Per the germline V gene, CDR1 is SGHTA and CDR2 is FQGTGA. DNA of the CDR3: TGTGCCAGCAGCCCGACAGGTTCTAATGAAAAACTGTTTTTT. Amino acids: CASSPTGSNEKLFF.

CDR3 in DNA: TGTGCCAGAATGCGAGGACTAGCGGACCACGAGCAGTACTTC. This encodes CARMRGLADHEQYF. V gene TRBV7-5 combines with J gene TRBJ2-7; the table's D call, TRBD2, has no DNA check behind it. TRBV7-5 is marked as a pseudogene. The CDR3 runs to 14 residues.